This is a list of T cell receptor beta chains from one sample in a study of shared clonotypes between healthy human individuals. Produced via immunoSEQ multiplex PCR; TCRdb's table is partial and in-frame only. The profile shows some 1,400,000 clones, around 95% of them singletons. Sequencing used naive CD4+ T cells sorted from blood. The receptors were sampled from a man aged 25 to 40 in good health. The CDR3 runs from the conserved cysteine through the conserved F or W. Fields, in order: clone size, V gene, J gene, D gene, CDR3 protein, CDR3 DNA. The D gene is left open where the match is weak. The size of a clone is reported for some rows only, either as once, few or many, or as a class for expanded clones.

clone_size: once; v_call: TRBV5-1; j_call: TRBJ1-5; d_call: -; cdr3_aa: CASSLSGRDQPQHF; cdr3_nt: TGCGCCAGCAGCTTGTCGGGCAGAGATCAGCCCCAGCATTTT
clone_size: -; v_call: TRBV27; j_call: TRBJ2-7; d_call: TRBD2; cdr3_aa: CASIPGGVRLEQYF; cdr3_nt: TGTGCCAGCATCCCGGGGGGGGTTCGTCTCGAGCAGTACTTC
clone_size: few; v_call: TRBV9; j_call: TRBJ2-2; d_call: TRBD2; cdr3_aa: CASSVALAANTGELFF; cdr3_nt: TGTGCCAGCAGCGTAGCTCTAGCGGCGAACACCGGGGAGCTGTTTTTT
clone_size: -; v_call: TRBV27; j_call: TRBJ2-5; d_call: -; cdr3_aa: CASRRLVSQETQYF; cdr3_nt: TGTGCCAGCCGAAGGCTGGTATCCCAAGAGACCCAGTACTTC
clone_size: -; v_call: TRBV27; j_call: TRBJ2-1; d_call: -; cdr3_aa: CASSLRASSYNEQFF; cdr3_nt: TGTGCCAGCAGTTTACGAGCTAGCTCCTACAATGAGCAGTTCTTC
clone_size: -; v_call: TRBV18; j_call: TRBJ1-3; d_call: -; cdr3_aa: CASSPDMGSGNTIYF; cdr3_nt: TGTGCCAGCTCACCCGACATGGGCTCTGGAAACACCATATATTTT
clone_size: -; v_call: TRBV7-2; j_call: TRBJ2-3; d_call: -; cdr3_aa: CASSSTDTQYF; cdr3_nt: TGTGCCAGCAGCTCGACAGATACGCAGTATTTT
clone_size: -; v_call: TRBV19; j_call: TRBJ1-1; d_call: -; cdr3_aa: CASRITGMNTEAFF; cdr3_nt: TGTGCCAGTAGAATAACAGGTATGAACACTGAAGCTTTCTTT
clone_size: -; v_call: TRBV5-6; j_call: TRBJ1-1; d_call: -; cdr3_aa: CASSFSTEAFF; cdr3_nt: TGTGCCAGCAGCTTCTCCACTGAAGCTTTCTTT
clone_size: -; v_call: TRBV5-1; j_call: TRBJ2-1; d_call: -; cdr3_aa: CASSRDFNEQFF; cdr3_nt: TGCGCCAGCAGCAGGGACTTCAATGAGCAGTTCTTC
clone_size: -; v_call: TRBV7-6; j_call: TRBJ1-3; d_call: TRBD1; cdr3_aa: CASSRYRGPSGNTIYF; cdr3_nt: TGTGCCAGCAGCAGATACAGGGGACCCTCTGGAAACACCATATATTTT
clone_size: -; v_call: TRBV27; j_call: TRBJ2-1; d_call: TRBD2; cdr3_aa: CASTSPSGRVDEQFF; cdr3_nt: TGTGCCAGCACCTCACCTAGCGGGAGAGTTGATGAGCAGTTCTTC
clone_size: -; v_call: TRBV6-1; j_call: TRBJ2-7; d_call: -; cdr3_aa: CASRVVEGGEQYF; cdr3_nt: TGTGCCAGCAGGGTGGTGGAGGGTGGCGAGCAGTACTTC
clone_size: -; v_call: TRBV6-1; j_call: TRBJ1-5; d_call: TRBD1; cdr3_aa: CASSAGQGRTNRGNQPQHF; cdr3_nt: TGTGCCAGCAGTGCCGGACAGGGGAGAACGAATCGTGGCAATCAGCCCCAGCATTTT
clone_size: once; v_call: TRBV6-1; j_call: TRBJ2-5; d_call: TRBD1; cdr3_aa: CASSETGQYGTQYF; cdr3_nt: TGTGCCAGCAGCGAGACGGGACAGTACGGGACCCAGTACTTC
clone_size: -; v_call: TRBV5-6; j_call: TRBJ2-5; d_call: -; cdr3_aa: CASSLILEVVETQYF; cdr3_nt: TGTGCCAGCAGCTTGATCTTGGAGGTGGTGGAGACCCAGTACTTC
clone_size: -; v_call: TRBV7-2; j_call: TRBJ1-3; d_call: -; cdr3_aa: CASSRGISGNTIYF; cdr3_nt: TGTGCCAGCAGCCGCGGAATCTCTGGAAACACCATATATTTT
clone_size: -; v_call: TRBV19; j_call: TRBJ2-7; d_call: -; cdr3_aa: CASSIRALSYEQYF; cdr3_nt: TGTGCCAGTAGTATCAGGGCGCTCTCCTACGAGCAGTACTTC
clone_size: -; v_call: TRBV11-2; j_call: TRBJ1-1; d_call: TRBD1; cdr3_aa: CASSLRDSLNTEAFF; cdr3_nt: TGTGCCAGCAGCCTACGGGACAGCCTGAACACTGAAGCTTTCTTT
clone_size: -; v_call: TRBV7-9; j_call: TRBJ2-7; d_call: -; cdr3_aa: CASSLLGRTAHYEQYF; cdr3_nt: TGTGCCAGCAGCTTGCTGGGCCGGACCGCGCACTACGAGCAGTACTTC
clone_size: -; v_call: TRBV12-2; j_call: TRBJ1-3; d_call: -; cdr3_aa: CASRLVSWDQIGGNTIYF; cdr3_nt: TGTGCAAGTCGCTTAGTGAGCTGGGACCAAATAGGGGGCAACACCATATATTTT
clone_size: -; v_call: TRBV6-5; j_call: TRBJ2-3; d_call: -; cdr3_aa: CASTARWGPADTQYF; cdr3_nt: TGTGCCAGCACCGCCAGGTGGGGGCCCGCAGATACGCAGTATTTT
clone_size: -; v_call: TRBV6-4; j_call: TRBJ2-6; d_call: -; cdr3_aa: CASSDGAGANVLTF; cdr3_nt: TGTGCCAGCAGTGACGGAGCTGGGGCCAACGTCCTGACTTTC
clone_size: -; v_call: TRBV20-1; j_call: TRBJ1-1; d_call: -; cdr3_aa: CSVDKNTEAFF; cdr3_nt: TGCAGTGTTGACAAGAACACTGAAGCTTTCTTT
clone_size: -; v_call: TRBV6-1; j_call: TRBJ2-1; d_call: -; cdr3_aa: CASSQFNEQFF; cdr3_nt: TGTGCCAGCAGTCAGTTCAATGAGCAGTTCTTC
clone_size: few; v_call: TRBV5-1; j_call: TRBJ1-4; d_call: -; cdr3_aa: CASSLTRDDEKLFF; cdr3_nt: TGCGCCAGCAGCTTGACCAGGGACGATGAAAAACTGTTTTTT
clone_size: -; v_call: TRBV5-1; j_call: TRBJ2-5; d_call: -; cdr3_aa: CASSSPKGSLLETQYF; cdr3_nt: TGCGCCAGCAGCTCCCCCAAGGGGTCATTATTAGAGACCCAGTACTTC
clone_size: -; v_call: TRBV10-3; j_call: TRBJ2-7; d_call: TRBD2; cdr3_aa: CAIRMGLAVNYEQYF; cdr3_nt: TGTGCCATCAGGATGGGACTAGCGGTTAACTACGAGCAGTACTTC
clone_size: -; v_call: TRBV7-2; j_call: TRBJ1-1; d_call: TRBD1; cdr3_aa: CASREGTERPMNTEAFF; cdr3_nt: TGTGCCAGCAGGGAGGGGACAGAGAGACCCATGAACACTGAAGCTTTCTTT
clone_size: -; v_call: TRBV28; j_call: TRBJ2-5; d_call: -; cdr3_aa: CASSSYRSRVQETQYF; cdr3_nt: TGTGCCAGCAGTTCTTACAGGTCGAGGGTCCAAGAGACCCAGTACTTC
clone_size: once; v_call: TRBV2; j_call: TRBJ1-1; d_call: -; cdr3_aa: CASRRGTEAFF; cdr3_nt: TGTGCCAGCAGAAGGGGGACTGAAGCTTTCTTT
clone_size: -; v_call: TRBV29-1; j_call: TRBJ1-5; d_call: TRBD1; cdr3_aa: CSVRDRGLDQPQHF; cdr3_nt: TGCAGCGTCCGGGACAGGGGGCTTGATCAGCCCCAGCATTTT
clone_size: -; v_call: TRBV28; j_call: TRBJ2-7; d_call: -; cdr3_aa: CASSYPTTTYEQYF; cdr3_nt: TGTGCCAGCAGCTACCCGACGACCACCTACGAGCAGTACTTC
clone_size: -; v_call: TRBV18; j_call: TRBJ1-1; d_call: TRBD1; cdr3_aa: CASSKQGRNTEAFF; cdr3_nt: TGTGCCAGCTCTAAACAGGGGCGGAACACTGAAGCTTTCTTT
clone_size: many; v_call: TRBV5-1; j_call: TRBJ2-5; d_call: -; cdr3_aa: CASSSAGSLETQYF; cdr3_nt: TGCGCCAGCAGTTCGGCAGGGTCCCTAGAGACCCAGTACTTC
clone_size: -; v_call: TRBV4-3; j_call: TRBJ2-1; d_call: -; cdr3_aa: CASSPRNTAWRTYNEQFF; cdr3_nt: TGCGCCAGCAGCCCAAGAAATACGGCATGGAGGACCTACAATGAGCAGTTCTTC
clone_size: -; v_call: TRBV2; j_call: TRBJ1-4; d_call: -; cdr3_aa: CASMDSLNEKLFF; cdr3_nt: TGTGCCAGCATGGACAGCTTAAATGAAAAACTGTTTTTT
clone_size: -; v_call: TRBV29-1; j_call: TRBJ1-1; d_call: -; cdr3_aa: CSVDLSGSPLF; cdr3_nt: TGCAGCGTTGATTTGTCTGGTTCCCCGCTGTTT
clone_size: -; v_call: TRBV5-4; j_call: TRBJ1-1; d_call: -; cdr3_aa: CASSYDRNTEAFF; cdr3_nt: TGTGCCAGCAGCTATGATCGGAACACTGAAGCTTTCTTT
clone_size: -; v_call: TRBV5-1; j_call: TRBJ2-1; d_call: TRBD2; cdr3_aa: CASSYGLAGGQSYNEQFF; cdr3_nt: TGCGCCAGCAGCTATGGACTAGCGGGAGGGCAATCCTACAATGAGCAGTTCTTC